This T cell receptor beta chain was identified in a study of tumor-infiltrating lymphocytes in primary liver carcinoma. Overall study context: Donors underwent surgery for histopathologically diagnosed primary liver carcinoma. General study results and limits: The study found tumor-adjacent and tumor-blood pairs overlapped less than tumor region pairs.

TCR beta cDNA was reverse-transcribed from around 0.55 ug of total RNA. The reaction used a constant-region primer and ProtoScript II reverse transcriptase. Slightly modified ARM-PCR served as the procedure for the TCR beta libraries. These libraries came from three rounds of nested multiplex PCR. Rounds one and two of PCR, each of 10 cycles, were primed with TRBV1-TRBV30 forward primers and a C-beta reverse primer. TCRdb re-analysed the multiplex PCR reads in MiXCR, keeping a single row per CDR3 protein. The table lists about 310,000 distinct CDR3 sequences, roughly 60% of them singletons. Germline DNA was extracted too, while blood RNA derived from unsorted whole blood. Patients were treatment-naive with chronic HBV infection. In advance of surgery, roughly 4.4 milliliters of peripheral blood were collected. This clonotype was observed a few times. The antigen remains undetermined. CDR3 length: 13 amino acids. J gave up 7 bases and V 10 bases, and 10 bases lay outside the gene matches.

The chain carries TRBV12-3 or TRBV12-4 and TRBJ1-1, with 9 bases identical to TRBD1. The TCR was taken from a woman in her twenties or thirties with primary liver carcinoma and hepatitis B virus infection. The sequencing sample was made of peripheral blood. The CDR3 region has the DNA TGTGCCACCAGCTGGAGGACAGGGGATGAAGCTTTCTTT. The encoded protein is CATSWRTGDEAFF.